Below, 10 T cell receptor beta chains from the same sample are listed, as sequenced in a study of blood T cells in healthy people across ages. Next came a second PCR, run for about 7 to 12 cycles, which used a sample-barcoded 5' primer along with a J-beta primer mix. TCRdb re-derived calls from the 5' RACE reads in MiXCR, one entry per CDR3 protein. The sample includes nearly 800,000 distinct CDR3 sequences, approximately 25% of them seen just once. The same specimen was also included in a second study, on T cells of mothers and their children.

The material sequenced was blood. The receptors were sampled from a boy aged 5-17 years in good health.

A few counts support this clonotype. Germline is not matched at one junction end, which may reflect a read error. The chain links TRBV20-1 to TRBJ1-2; D is unresolved. Germline V gene sequence: CDR1 DFQATT, CDR2 SNEGSKA (reference sequence). The CDR3 is 10 amino acids. The CDR3 sequence: CSARGEGYTF. CDR3 coding DNA: TGCAGTGCTAGAGGGGAGGGCTACACTTTC.

This clonotype was seen a few times. V usage is TRBV20-1 and J usage is TRBJ1-5; maybe TRBD1 (5 bases). V was cut by 3 bases and J by 3 bases, with 12 bases left in between. Germline-derived CDR1 and CDR2 are DFQATT and SNEGSKA (reference sequence). The length of the CDR3 is 14 residues. In DNA form, the CDR3 reads TGCAGTGCTAGGGGGGATCGGTACAATCAGCCCCAGCATTTT. It is translated as CSARGDRYNQPQHF.

The chain recombines TRBV20-1 with TRBJ2-1; D call uncertain. There are 14 residues in the CDR3. The V gene's germline CDR1 is DFQATT and CDR2 SNEGSKA (reference sequence). V was cut by 5 bases and J by 3 bases, with 14 bases left in between. CDR3 region: CSAGRTTFYNEQFF. For the CDR3, the DNA is TGCAGTGCTGGCCGAACGACATTCTACAATGAGCAGTTCTTC.

This clonotype turned up a few times. The chain couples TRBV5-1 to TRBJ2-3; 9 nucleotides align to TRBD1. CDR1 and CDR2 (germline): SGHRS, YFSETQ. V dropped 0 bases and J dropped 4; count of bases not matched to a gene: 3. The CDR3 contains 15 residues. The CDR3: CASSLGDRVSDTQYF. CDR3 coding DNA: TGCGCCAGCAGCTTGGGGGACAGGGTGTCAGATACGCAGTATTTT.

The chain has TRBV18 and TRBJ2-1; D may be TRBD1 (6 bases). The V end lost 1 base, the J end lost 7 bases, and 14 bases lay between the germline ends. Per the germline V gene, CDR1 is KGHSH and CDR2 is LQKENI. This CDR3 spans 15 amino acids. The CDR3 region has the DNA TGTGCCAGCTCACCACTGGCAGGGGCTTTGAATGAGCAGTTCTTC. Translated, it gives CASSPLAGALNEQFF.

This clonotype was counted once. V is TRBV27 and J is TRBJ2-7; 9 nucleotides match TRBD1. The CDR3 loop spans 15 amino acids. V gave up 6 bases and J gave up 0 bases; unmatched junction bases: 6. Per germline, CDR1 MNHEY and CDR2 SMNVEV (reference sequence). CDR3 coding DNA: TGTGCCAGCAGGAAACCGGGACAGGGCTCCTACGAGCAGTACTTC. Protein: CASRKPGQGSYEQYF.

The chain employs TRBV20-1 and TRBJ2-7; possible D gene TRBD1, 6 bases. V lost 0 bases, J lost 5 bases, and 8 bases lay in between. The CDR3 is made up of 12 amino acids. CDR1 DFQATT and CDR2 SNEGSKA come from the germline V gene (reference sequence). CDR3 nucleotide sequence: TGCAGTGCTAGAGATGACAGGCACGAGCAGTACTTC. This gives the protein CSARDDRHEQYF.

This chain connects TRBV7-2 to TRBJ1-1; D is undetermined. CDR1 is SGHTA, CDR2 FQGNSA, per germline. Trimming shortened V by 4 bases and J by 3 bases, and 15 bases separated the two germline ends. The CDR3 covers 15 residues. CDR3 nucleotides: TGTGCCAGCAGCTCGAGACCGGGGTTTTACACTGAAGCTTTCTTT. Protein: CASSSRPGFYTEAFF. Drawing the rest from reference TRBV7-2 and TRBJ1-1, the complete variable domain is GAGVSQSPSNKVTEKGKDVELRCDPISGHTALYWYRQSLGQGLEFLIYFQGNSAPDKSGLPSDRFSAERTGGSVSTLTIQRTQQEDSAVYLCASSSRPGFYTEAFFGQGTRLTVV.

The chain recombines TRBV2 with TRBJ2-1, with 13 positions matching TRBD2. Trimming removed 2 bases from V and 5 bases from J; junction bases left unmatched: 3. The CDR3 is made up of 16 amino acids. Germline CDR1 is SNHLY and CDR2 is FYNNEI. The CDR3 loop is CASSESGLAGDNEQFF. The CDR3 DNA sequence: TGTGCCAGCAGTGAATCCGGACTAGCGGGAGACAATGAGCAGTTCTTC.

There are many counts of this clonotype. This chain uses TRBV6-5 with TRBJ2-5; 12 bases agree with TRBD2. J was trimmed by 2 bases and V by 7 bases; bases with no gene match: 5. Germline loops: CDR1 MNHEY, CDR2 SVGAGI. The CDR3 has 15 residues. The CDR3 DNA follows: TGTGCCAGCAAGACTAGCGGGGGAAGTCAAGAGACCCAGTACTTC. This gives the protein CASKTSGGSQETQYF.